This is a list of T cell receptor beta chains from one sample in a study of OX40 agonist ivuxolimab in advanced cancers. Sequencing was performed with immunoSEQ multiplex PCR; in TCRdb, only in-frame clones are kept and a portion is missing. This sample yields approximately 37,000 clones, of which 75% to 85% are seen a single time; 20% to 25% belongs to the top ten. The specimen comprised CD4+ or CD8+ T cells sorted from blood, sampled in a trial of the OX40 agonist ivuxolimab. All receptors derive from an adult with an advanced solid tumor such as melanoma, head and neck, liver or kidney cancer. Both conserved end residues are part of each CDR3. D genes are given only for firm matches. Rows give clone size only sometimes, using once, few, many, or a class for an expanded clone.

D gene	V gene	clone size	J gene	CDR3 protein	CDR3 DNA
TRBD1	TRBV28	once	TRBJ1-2	CASSERGQVYGYTF	TGTGCCAGCAGTGAAAGGGGGCAGGTCTATGGCTACACCTTC
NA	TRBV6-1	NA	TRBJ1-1	CASSTSTREAFF	NA
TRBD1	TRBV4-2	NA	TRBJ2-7	CASSPGTGSYEQYF	TGTGCCAGCAGCCCCGGGACAGGTTCCTACGAGCAGTACTTC
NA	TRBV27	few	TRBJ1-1	CASSSQGNTEAFF	TGTGCCAGCAGTTCACAGGGGAACACTGAAGCTTTCTTT
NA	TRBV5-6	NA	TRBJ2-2	CASSLVPGSNTGELFF	TGTGCCAGCAGCTTGGTCCCAGGCAGTAACACCGGGGAGCTGTTTTTT
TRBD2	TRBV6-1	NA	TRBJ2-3	CASSRLAGNTDTQYF	TGTGCCAGCAGTCGACTAGCGGGGAACACAGATACGCAGTATTTT
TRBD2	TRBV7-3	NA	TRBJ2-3	CASSLKISGATDTQYF	TGTGCCAGCAGCTTAAAGATTAGCGGGGCGACAGATACGCAGTATTTT
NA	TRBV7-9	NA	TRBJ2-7	CASSSISEQYF	TGTGCCAGCAGCTCGATTTCCGAGCAGTACTTC
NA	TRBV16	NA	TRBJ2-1	CASSDTWNEQFF	TGTGCCAGCAGCGACACTTGGAATGAGCAGTTCTTC
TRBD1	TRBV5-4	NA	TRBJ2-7	CASSLEGAPYEQYF	TGTGCCAGCAGCTTGGAGGGGGCCCCCTACGAGCAGTACTTC
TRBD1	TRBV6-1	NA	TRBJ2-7	CASSIEGAGSYEQYF	TGTGCCAGCAGCATAGAGGGGGCGGGCTCCTACGAGCAGTACTTC
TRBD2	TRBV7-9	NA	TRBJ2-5	CASSLARGLAGGPGETQYF	TGTGCCAGCAGCTTAGCCCGCGGACTAGCGGGAGGGCCCGGGGAGACCCAGTACTTC
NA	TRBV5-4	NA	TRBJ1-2	CASSLMGYGYTF	TGTGCCAGCAGCTTGATGGGCTATGGCTACACCTTC
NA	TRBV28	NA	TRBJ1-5	CASRGFNQPQHF	TGTGCCAGCAGGGGTTTCAATCAGCCCCAGCATTTT
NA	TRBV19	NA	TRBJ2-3	CASSIVGPDTQYF	TGTGCCAGTAGTATAGTGGGCCCAGATACGCAGTATTTT
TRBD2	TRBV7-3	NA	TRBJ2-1	CASSLSGGVPYNEQFF	TGTGCCAGCAGCTTATCGGGGGGAGTACCCTACAATGAGCAGTTCTTC
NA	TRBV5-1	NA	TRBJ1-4	CASSLGTRDEKLFF	TGCGCCAGCAGCTTGGGGACGAGGGATGAAAAACTGTTTTTT
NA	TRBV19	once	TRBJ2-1	CASSYRVGNEQFF	TGTGCCAGTAGTTACAGGGTGGGCAATGAGCAGTTCTTC
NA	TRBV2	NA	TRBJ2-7	CASSVKGLGEQYF	TGTGCCAGCAGTGTGAAGGGCCTAGGCGAGCAGTACTTC
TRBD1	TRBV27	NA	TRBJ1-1	CASSSRTGAKNTEAFF	TGTGCCAGCAGCTCGAGAACAGGGGCTAAGAACACTGAAGCTTTCTTT
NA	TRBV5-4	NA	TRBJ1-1	CASSLRGQGDEAFF	TGTGCCAGCAGCTTGCGTGGGCAGGGCGATGAAGCTTTCTTT
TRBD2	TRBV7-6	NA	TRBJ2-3	CASSLVVLREAVTSTDTQYF	TGTGCCAGCAGCTTAGTAGTGCTGCGGGAGGCCGTAACTAGCACAGATACGCAGTATTTT
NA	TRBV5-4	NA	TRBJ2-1	CASSFDNEQFF	TGTGCCAGCAGTTTCGATAATGAGCAGTTCTTC
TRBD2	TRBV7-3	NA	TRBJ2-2	CASSGPGELFF	TGTGCTTCTAGCGGGCCCGGGGAGCTGTTTTTT
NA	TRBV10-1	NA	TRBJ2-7	CASSEGTEEQYF	TGCGCCAGCAGTGAGGGGACGGAAGAGCAGTACTTC
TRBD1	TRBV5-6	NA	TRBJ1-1	CASSPRATGVGTEAFF	TGTGCCAGCAGCCCGCGGGCGACAGGGGTGGGCACTGAAGCTTTCTTT
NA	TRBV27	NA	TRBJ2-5	CASSLSYGTGVQETQYF	TGTGCCAGCAGTTTATCGTATGGAACCGGGGTCCAAGAGACCCAGTACTTC
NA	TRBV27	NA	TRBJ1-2	CASSLGLGSPYGYTF	TGTGCCAGCAGTTTAGGTTTGGGTTCACCCTATGGCTACACCTTC
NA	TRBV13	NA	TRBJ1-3	CASSPAPGSSGNTIYF	TGTGCCAGCAGCCCCGCCCCGGGCAGCTCTGGAAACACCATATATTTT
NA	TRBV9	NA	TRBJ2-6	CASGTGAGANVLTF	TGTGCCAGCGGAACCGGGGCTGGGGCCAACGTCCTGACTTTC
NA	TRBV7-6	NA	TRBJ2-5	CASNLPGPTETQYF	TGTGCCAGCAACCTACCGGGACCAACAGAGACCCAGTACTTC
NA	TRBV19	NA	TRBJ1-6	CASSLRVGVNSPLHF	TGTGCCAGTAGCCTGAGGGTTGGGGTGAATTCACCCCTCCACTTT
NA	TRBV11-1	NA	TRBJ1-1	CASSFRKGQGGTEAFF	TGTGCCAGCAGCTTCCGTAAGGGGCAGGGAGGCACTGAAGCTTTCTTT
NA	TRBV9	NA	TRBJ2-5	CASSVDGRGETQYF	TGTGCCAGCAGCGTAGACGGCAGGGGAGAGACCCAGTACTTC
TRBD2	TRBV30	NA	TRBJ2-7	CAWIPGGAYEQYF	TGTGCCTGGATTCCGGGGGGGGCCTACGAGCAGTACTTC
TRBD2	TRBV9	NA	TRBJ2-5	CASSVSRTSGEQETQYF	TGTGCCAGCAGCGTATCCCGGACTAGCGGGGAACAAGAGACCCAGTACTTC
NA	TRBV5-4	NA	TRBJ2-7	CASSSGTHSYEQYF	TGTGCCAGCAGCTCCGGGACTCACTCCTACGAGCAGTACTTC
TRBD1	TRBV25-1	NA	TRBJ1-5	CASSESGTDFSNQPQHF	TGTGCCAGCAGTGAGAGCGGGACAGACTTTAGCAATCAGCCCCAGCATTTT
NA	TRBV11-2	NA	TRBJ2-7	CASSPGPNGQYF	TGTGCCAGCAGCCCGGGACCCAACGGGCAGTACTTC
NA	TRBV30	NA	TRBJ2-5	CAKERLNQETQYF	TGTGCCAAGGAGAGGCTAAACCAAGAGACCCAGTACTTC
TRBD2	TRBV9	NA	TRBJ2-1	CASSTGLAGGEQFF	TGTGCCAGCAGCACGGGACTAGCGGGAGGCGAGCAGTTCTTC
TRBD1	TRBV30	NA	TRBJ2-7	CAWTKPGQDNYEQYF	TGTGCCTGGACCAAGCCGGGACAGGATAACTACGAGCAGTACTTC
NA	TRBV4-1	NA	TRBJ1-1	CASSQGGEAFF	TGCGCCAGCAGCCAAGGGGGTGAAGCTTTCTTT
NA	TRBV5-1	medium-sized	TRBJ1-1	CASSADIYSNTEAFF	TGCGCCAGCAGCGCGGACATCTACTCGAACACTGAAGCTTTCTTT
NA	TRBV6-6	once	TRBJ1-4	CASSPPKGPKEKLFF	TGTGCCAGCAGTCCCCCTAAGGGTCCGAAAGAAAAACTGTTTTTT
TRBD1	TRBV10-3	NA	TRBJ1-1	CATWTGVNTEAFF	TGTGCCACCTGGACAGGGGTGAACACTGAAGCTTTCTTT
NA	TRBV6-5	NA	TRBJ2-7	CASSYGGSYEQYF	TGTGCCAGCAGTTACGGGGGTTCCTACGAGCAGTACTTC
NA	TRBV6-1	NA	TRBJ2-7	CASSENYEQYF	TGTGCCAGCAGTGAAAACTACGAGCAGTACTTC
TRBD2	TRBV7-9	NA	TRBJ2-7	CASSLGGGGQRALSYEQYF	TGTGCCAGCAGCTTAGGCGGGGGGGGACAGCGGGCCCTATCCTACGAGCAGTACTTC
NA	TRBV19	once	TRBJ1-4	CASSIGVGEKLFF	TGTGCCAGTAGTATCGGAGTAGGGGAAAAACTGTTTTTT
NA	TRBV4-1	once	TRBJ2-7	CASSLPGPYEQYF	TGCGCCAGCAGCTTGCCGGGACCCTACGAGCAGTACTTC
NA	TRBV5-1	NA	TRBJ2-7	CASSLKGPVPYEQYF	TGCGCCAGCAGCTTGAAGGGACCGGTTCCCTACGAGCAGTACTTC
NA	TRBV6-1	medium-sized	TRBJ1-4	CASSESDPQKLFF	TGTGCCAGCAGTGAATCGGACCCTCAAAAACTGTTTTTT
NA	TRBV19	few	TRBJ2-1	CASSFSSGNEQFF	TGTGCCAGTAGTTTCAGTAGTGGGAATGAGCAGTTCTTC
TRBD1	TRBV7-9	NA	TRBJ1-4	CASRYTGTEEEEKLFF	TGTGCCAGCAGGTATACCGGGACAGAAGAGGAGGAAAAACTGTTTTTT
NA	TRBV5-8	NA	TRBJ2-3	CASTPMGGLLDTQYF	TGTGCCAGCACCCCCATGGGGGGCCTGTTGGATACGCAGTATTTT
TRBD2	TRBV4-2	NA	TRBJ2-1	CASSHSLAGEGNEQFF	TGTGCCAGCAGCCACTCACTAGCGGGAGAGGGAAATGAGCAGTTCTTC
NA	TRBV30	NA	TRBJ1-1	CAWSEGEAFF	TGTGCCTGGAGTGAGGGTGAAGCTTTCTTT